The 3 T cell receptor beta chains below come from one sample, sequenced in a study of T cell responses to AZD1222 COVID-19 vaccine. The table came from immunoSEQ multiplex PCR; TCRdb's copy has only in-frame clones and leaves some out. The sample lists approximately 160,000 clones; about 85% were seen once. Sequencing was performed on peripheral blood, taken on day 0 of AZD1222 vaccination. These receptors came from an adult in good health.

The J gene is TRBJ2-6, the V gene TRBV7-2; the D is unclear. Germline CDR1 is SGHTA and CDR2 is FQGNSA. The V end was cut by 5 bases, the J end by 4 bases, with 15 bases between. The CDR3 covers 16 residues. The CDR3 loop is CASSPGILLGANVLTF. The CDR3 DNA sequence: TGTGCCAGCAGCCCCGGAATCTTGTTGGGGGCCAACGTCCTGACTTTC.

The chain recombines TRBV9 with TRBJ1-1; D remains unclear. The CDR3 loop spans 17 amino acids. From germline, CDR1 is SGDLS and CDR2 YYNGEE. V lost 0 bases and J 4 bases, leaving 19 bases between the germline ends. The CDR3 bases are TGTGCCAGCAGCGTAGGGTTGCCAGGCCGAGGAGGCACTGAAGCTTTCTTT. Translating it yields CASSVGLPGRGGTEAFF.

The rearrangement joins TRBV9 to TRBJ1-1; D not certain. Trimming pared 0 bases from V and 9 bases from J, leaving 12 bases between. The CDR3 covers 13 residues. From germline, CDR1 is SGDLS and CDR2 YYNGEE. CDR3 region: CASSVGEGRKAFF. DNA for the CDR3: TGTGCCAGCAGCGTAGGTGAGGGTCGGAAAGCTTTCTTT.